This T cell receptor (beta chain) stems from a study of metastatic and nonmetastatic thyroid tumors. The CDR3 is made up of 15 amino acids. Germline CDR1 reads MNHNS; CDR2 reads SASEGT. Trimming removed 5 bases at V and 2 bases at J, with 16 bases between. Not a single patient had been given any form of treatment at any point before undergoing thyroid surgery. TCRdb re-called clones from the PCR reads using MiXCR. The sample shows about 92,000 clones, 15% of them seen only once. The chain combines TRBV6-1 with TRBJ2-7; D is possibly TRBD1 (6 bases). Sample: blood. This receptor was obtained from a female donor with papillary thyroid cancer or a benign thyroid nodule (not recorded which). Some clones in this sample may be carry-over from other donors' samples. CDR3 residues: CASSISGHPTYEQYF. As DNA, the CDR3 is TGTGCCAGCAGTATTTCGGGACACCCCACCTACGAGCAGTACTTC.